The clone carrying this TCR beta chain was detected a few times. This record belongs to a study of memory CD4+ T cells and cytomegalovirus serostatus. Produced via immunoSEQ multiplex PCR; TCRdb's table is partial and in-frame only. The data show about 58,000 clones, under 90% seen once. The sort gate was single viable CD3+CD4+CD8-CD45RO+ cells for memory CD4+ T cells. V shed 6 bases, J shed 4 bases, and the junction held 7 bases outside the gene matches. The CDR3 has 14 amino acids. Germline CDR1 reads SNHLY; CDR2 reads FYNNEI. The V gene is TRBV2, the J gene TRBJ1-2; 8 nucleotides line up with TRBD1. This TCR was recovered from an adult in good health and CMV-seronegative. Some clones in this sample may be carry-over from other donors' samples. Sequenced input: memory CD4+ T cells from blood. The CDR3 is CASSTETGVYGYTF. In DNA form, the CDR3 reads TGTGCCAGCAGCACCGAGACAGGGGTCTATGGCTACACCTTC.